The rows below give T cell receptor beta chains drawn from one sample of a study of cytomegalovirus exposure and HLA in healthy donors. The repertoire was sequenced with immunoSEQ multiplex PCR; TCRdb's copy has only in-frame clones and lacks some. This sample has 250,000 to 350,000 clones; about 90% occur once, and the top ten carry roughly 2.3%. The sample consisted of PBMCs. All receptors come from a woman aged 18 to 35 in good health and CMV-seronegative. Both conserved end residues are part of each CDR3. The D gene is left open where the match is weak. Expanded clones get a size class; other rows say once, few or many, or leave the size out.

cdr3_aa cdr3_nt j_call v_call clone_size d_call
CASSLNPAGDGTQYF TGTGCCAGCAGCTTAAATCCAGCGGGGGACGGGACCCAGTACTTC TRBJ2-5 TRBV7-3 - TRBD2
CASSPSNEAFF TGTGCCAGCTCACCATCAAATGAAGCTTTCTTT TRBJ1-1 TRBV18 - -
CASTTQGRAEAFF TGTGCCAGTACGACTCAGGGGAGGGCTGAAGCTTTCTTT TRBJ1-1 TRBV19 - -
CASSPWEAGKGDEQFF TGCGCCAGCAGCCCATGGGAGGCAGGGAAAGGGGATGAGCAGTTCTTC TRBJ2-1 TRBV5-1 - -
CASSPGLAGIGEQFF TGTGCCAGCAGCCCGGGACTAGCGGGTATCGGTGAGCAGTTCTTC TRBJ2-1 TRBV7-3 - TRBD2
CASSSGGEREQYF TGTGCCAGCAGTTCGGGCGGGGAGAGGGAGCAGTACTTC TRBJ2-7 TRBV7-6 - -
CASSTSLPGLAGGRETQYF TGCGCCAGCAGCACCAGCTTGCCGGGACTAGCGGGGGGGCGGGAGACCCAGTACTTC TRBJ2-5 TRBV5-1 - TRBD2
CASSEGEVPQHF TGTGCCAGTAGTGAGGGGGAAGTCCCCCAGCATTTT TRBJ1-5 TRBV19 - -
CASSLGGGRGKNIQYF TGTGCCAGCAGCTTGGGCGGGGGAAGGGGCAAAAACATTCAGTACTTC TRBJ2-4 TRBV5-8 - TRBD2
CASSPAGVSQPQHF TGCGCCAGCAGCCCCGCGGGGGTGAGTCAGCCCCAGCATTTT TRBJ1-5 TRBV4-1 - -
CASSQGGQPQETQYF TGCGCCAGCAGCCAAGGGGGCCAACCCCAAGAGACCCAGTACTTC TRBJ2-5 TRBV4-1 - -
CASSHRWGLADSGGETQYF TGTGCCAGCAGCCACCGCTGGGGTTTAGCGGATAGCGGGGGGGAGACCCAGTACTTC TRBJ2-5 TRBV7-9 - TRBD2
CAISESSGLAPSAPNEQFF TGTGCCATCAGTGAGTCGAGCGGGCTCGCCCCTAGCGCGCCCAATGAGCAGTTCTTC TRBJ2-1 TRBV10-3 - -
CASSLAGVGLYEQYF TGTGCCAGCAGCTTGGCAGGGGTTGGCCTCTACGAGCAGTACTTC TRBJ2-7 TRBV11-2 - -
CASSLAFRNTEAFF TGTGCCAGCAGCTTAGCGTTCAGAAACACTGAAGCTTTCTTT TRBJ1-1 TRBV7-2 - -
CAVTWASNTEAFF TGTGCAGTCACCTGGGCCTCGAACACTGAAGCTTTCTTT TRBJ1-1 TRBV2 - -
CASSDIYRLLNTEAFF TGTGCCAGCAGTGATATCTACCGACTTCTGAACACTGAAGCTTTCTTT TRBJ1-1 TRBV6-1 - -
CSSSLDEYSPLHF TGTTCCAGCAGCTTAGATGAGTATTCACCCCTCCACTTT TRBJ1-6 TRBV7-9 - -
CASGDTRGRQPQHF TGTGCCAGCGGTGATACCAGGGGAAGGCAGCCCCAGCATTTT TRBJ1-5 TRBV5-8 - -
CASSLPSVAWELFF TGTGCCAGCTCTCTGCCGTCGGTCGCTTGGGAGCTGTTTTTT TRBJ2-2 TRBV18 - -
CASSTTGGNTEAFF TGTGCCAGCAGCACGACAGGGGGCAACACTGAAGCTTTCTTT TRBJ1-1 TRBV6-6 - TRBD1
CASSVRTGGYGYTF TGTGCCAGCAGTGTCAGGACAGGGGGCTATGGCTACACCTTC TRBJ1-2 TRBV6-5 - TRBD1
CASSQVGPMNTEAFF TGCGCCAGCAGCCAGGTTGGGCCTATGAACACTGAAGCTTTCTTT TRBJ1-1 TRBV5-1 - -
CASSQSRNQPQHF TGCGCCAGCAGTCAATCGAGGAATCAGCCCCAGCATTTT TRBJ1-5 TRBV23-1 - -
CASRDTGTGGRGYGYTF TGTGCCAGCAGGGATACCGGGACAGGGGGCCGGGGCTATGGCTACACCTTC TRBJ1-2 TRBV2 - TRBD1
CASGLVGRGIDGYTF TGTGCTAGTGGTTTGGTAGGGCGGGGGATTGATGGCTACACCTTC TRBJ1-2 TRBV12-5 - -
CASSYTGGPYNEQFF TGTGCCAGCAGTTACACGGGGGGGCCGTACAATGAGCAGTTCTTC TRBJ2-1 TRBV6-5 - TRBD2
CAWTPGQGRHEKLFF TGTGCCTGGACCCCGGGACAGGGTCGGCATGAAAAACTGTTTTTT TRBJ1-4 TRBV30 once TRBD1
CASSEAGTGANEKLFF TGTGCCAGCAGTGAAGCGGGGACAGGGGCTAATGAAAAACTGTTTTTT TRBJ1-4 TRBV6-1 - TRBD1
CASSAITGLNGYTF TGTGCCAGTAGTGCTATAACAGGGCTCAATGGCTACACCTTC TRBJ1-2 TRBV19 - -
CASQVPGAEQFF TGTGCCAGCCAAGTCCCAGGGGCTGAGCAGTTCTTC TRBJ2-1 TRBV7-3 - -
CASSPERDYGYTF TGTGCCAGCAGCCCAGAACGGGACTATGGCTACACCTTC TRBJ1-2 TRBV2 - -
CASRRDYPSTDTQYF TGCGCCAGCAGGCGGGACTACCCTAGCACAGATACGCAGTATTTT TRBJ2-3 TRBV5-1 - TRBD2
CATSQGGQGGDTQYF TGTGCCACCAGCCAGGGCGGCCAGGGAGGAGATACGCAGTATTTT TRBJ2-3 TRBV15 - -
CASSLGESNQPQHF TGTGCCAGCAGCTTAGGAGAGAGCAATCAGCCCCAGCATTTT TRBJ1-5 TRBV7-8 - -
CSVAGKGNTEAFF TGCAGCGTTGCGGGAAAGGGGAACACTGAAGCTTTCTTT TRBJ1-1 TRBV29-1 few -
CASSSQGRHYGYTF TGTGCCAGCAGCTCTCAGGGTCGTCACTATGGCTACACCTTC TRBJ1-2 TRBV5-8 - -
CASSDRAETQYF TGTGCCAGCTCAGACAGGGCGGAGACCCAGTACTTC TRBJ2-5 TRBV18 - TRBD1
CASSQEGRARETQYF TGCGCCAGCAGCCAAGAGGGCAGGGCCCGAGAGACCCAGTACTTC TRBJ2-5 TRBV4-1 - -
CASSQGDRSSEQYF TGCGCCAGCAGCCAAGGGGACAGATCGAGCGAGCAGTACTTC TRBJ2-7 TRBV4-1 - TRBD1
CASSSSGQMTNYGYTF TGCGCCAGCAGCAGCTCGGGACAGATGACTAACTATGGCTACACCTTC TRBJ1-2 TRBV5-1 - TRBD1
CASSRRQAMNTEAFF TGTGCCAGCAGTAGGCGGCAAGCCATGAACACTGAAGCTTTCTTT TRBJ1-1 TRBV25-1 - -
CASSYDRARSGNTIYF TGTGCCAGCAGTTACGACAGGGCCCGATCTGGAAACACCATATATTTT TRBJ1-3 TRBV6-6 - TRBD1
CASTDDTGLGEGTEAFF TGTGCCAGCACGGATGATACAGGGTTGGGTGAGGGGACTGAAGCTTTCTTT TRBJ1-1 TRBV7-9 - -
CASSPPAGLLREQYF TGTGCCAGCAGCCCACCGGCGGGACTACTGAGGGAGCAGTACTTC TRBJ2-7 TRBV5-4 - TRBD2
CASSFAGQPNEKLFF TGTGCCAGCAGCTTCGCGGGACAGCCTAATGAAAAACTGTTTTTT TRBJ1-4 TRBV5-4 - TRBD1
CASSRGGQGNTEAFF TGTGCCAGCAGCCGGGGAGGACAGGGGAACACTGAAGCTTTCTTT TRBJ1-1 TRBV5-4 once TRBD1
CASSQVRSSYEQYF TGCGCCAGCAGCCAAGTTCGGAGCTCCTACGAGCAGTACTTC TRBJ2-7 TRBV4-1 once -
CASSYSKWGRSEKLFF TGTGCCAGCAGTTACTCGAAGTGGGGGCGGTCTGAAAAACTGTTTTTT TRBJ1-4 TRBV6-5 once -
CSAFQAEAFF TGCAGTGCTTTTCAGGCTGAAGCTTTCTTT TRBJ1-1 TRBV20-1 - -
CASSLERLDSYNSPLHF TGTGCCAGCAGCTTGGAACGTCTGGACAGCTATAATTCACCCCTCCACTTT TRBJ1-6 TRBV5-6 - -
CASSGVSYNEQFF TGTGCCAGCAGCGGGGTCTCCTACAATGAGCAGTTCTTC TRBJ2-1 TRBV6-1 - -
CASSPFRGRTGNTIYF TGTGCCAGCAGTCCTTTCAGGGGCCGCACTGGAAACACCATATATTTT TRBJ1-3 TRBV14 once -